These 23 T cell receptor beta chains share one sample of origin, sequenced in a study of beta chain features in type 1 diabetes. Notes on the study in general: Type 1 diabetes patients had moderately but significantly shorter TCRB CDR3s in all four CD4+ subsets.

These TCRs' antigens remain unknown. Investigators reverse transcribed all isolated RNA, so they sequenced expressed TCRB transcripts. TCRdb's copy holds only in-frame clones and misses some; the assay was immunoSEQ multiplex PCR. The sample lists 300,000 to 450,000 clones, 10% to 15% occurring once. The sample was naive CD4+ T cells from blood. The source of these receptors is a woman aged 18-30 years with type 1 diabetes.

This clone turned up a few times. The chain has TRBV18 and TRBJ2-7, with 13 nucleotides matching TRBD2. Germline V gene lookup returns CDR1 KGHSH and CDR2 LQKENI. There are 15 residues in the CDR3. V was pared by 8 bases and J by 4 bases, with 8 bases of the junction left unmatched. Here the CDR3 reads CASSPGLAGVYEQYF. The CDR3 DNA reads TGTGCCAGCAGCCCCGGACTAGCGGGAGTATACGAGCAGTACTTC.

This clone showed up just a few times. The gene calls are TRBV5-1 and TRBJ2-1; weak D call: TRBD1 (5 bases). Trimming left V 2 bases short and J 0 bases short, with 9 bases between. Germline loops: CDR1 SGHRS, CDR2 YFSETQ. The CDR3 length is 15 residues. In DNA form, the CDR3 reads TGCGCCAGCAGCTTAGGGGCCGGCTCCTACAATGAGCAGTTCTTC. Translation: CASSLGAGSYNEQFF. Complete variable domain (other parts from reference TRBV5-1 and TRBJ2-1): KAGVTQTPRYLIKTRGQQVTLSCSPISGHRSVSWYQQTPGQGLQFLFEYFSETQRNKGNFPGRFSGRQFSNSRSEMNVSTLELGDSALYLCASSLGAGSYNEQFFGPGTRLTVL.

Here the CDR3 reads CASSEFVPTYGYTF. DNA of the CDR3: TGTGCCAGCAGTGAATTTGTCCCGACATATGGCTACACCTTC. The gene calls are TRBV25-1 and TRBJ1-2; no clear D. This CDR3 region has 14 residues. CDR1 is MGHDK, CDR2 SYGVNS, per germline. With 1 base removed from V and 5 bases from J, the gap between germline ends came to 11 bases.

In DNA, the CDR3 is TGTGCCAGCACTAACAGGCCCTCCTACGAGCAGTACTTC. It codes for CASTNRPSYEQYF. The rearrangement joins TRBV27 to TRBJ2-7; TRBD1 might be the D (5 bases). V was pared by 7 bases and J by 0 bases, with 10 bases between. This CDR3 has 13 amino acids. CDR1 is MNHEY and CDR2 is SMNVEV in the germline V gene (reference sequence).

The chain employs TRBV7-2 and TRBJ2-3; the D gene is possibly TRBD2 (5 bases). There are 13 residues in the CDR3. In germline, CDR1 is SGHTA, CDR2 FQGNSA. V lost 5 bases and J 6 bases, leaving 12 bases between the germline ends. The CDR3 nucleotides are TGTGCCAGCAGCCAAACTAGTTCGGATACGCAGTATTTT. Amino acids: CASSQTSSDTQYF.

The chain combines TRBV9 with TRBJ2-1; weak D call: TRBD2 (5 bases). The germline V and J ends were trimmed by 2 bases and 5 bases, with 14 bases remaining between them. The CDR3 sequence is 15 residues long. CDR1 and CDR2 from the germline V gene are SGDLS and YYNGEE. CDR3 region: CASSVGVLRDNEQFF. In DNA form, the CDR3 reads TGTGCCAGCAGCGTGGGAGTACTCCGGGACAATGAGCAGTTCTTC.

This chain joins TRBV7-2 and TRBJ2-3, with 9 bases that match TRBD2. The CDR3 sequence is 14 residues long. The junction had 5 bases not matched to a gene; V was cut back by 3 bases and J by 7 bases. Germline CDR1 is SGHTA and CDR2 is FQGNSA. This CDR3 is CASSFLAGDYTQYF. The CDR3 bases are TGTGCCAGCAGCTTTTTAGCGGGGGACTATACGCAGTATTTT.

This clone was found a few times. The CDR3 region has the DNA TGTGCCAGCAGTCAACTTACAGCTTTCTTT. It yields the protein CASSQLTAFF. The gene calls are TRBV28 and TRBJ1-1; D unresolved. V was pared by 5 bases and J by 10 bases, with 8 bases between. The CDR3 has 10 residues. Germline assignment: CDR1 MDHEN and CDR2 SYDVKM. The whole variable domain, filled in from reference TRBV28 and TRBJ1-1, reads DVKVTQSSRYLVKRTGEKVFLECVQDMDHENMFWYRQDPGLGLRLIYFSYDVKMKEKGDIPEGYSVSREKKERFSLILESASTNQTSMYLCASSQLTAFFGQGTRLTVV.

This rearrangement joins TRBV12-5 to TRBJ1-5, with D possibly TRBD1 on 5 matching bases. In germline, CDR1 is LGHNT, CDR2 FRNRAP. This CDR3 is built from 12 residues. V was pared by 2 bases and J by 11 bases, with 10 bases between. CDR3 sequence reads: CASGLWGESQHF. CDR3 DNA sequence: TGTGCTAGTGGTTTGTGGGGGGAGTCCCAGCATTTT. Full variable domain (remainder filled in from reference TRBV12-5 and TRBJ1-5): DARVTQTPRHKVTEMGQEVTMRCQPILGHNTVFWYRQTMMQGLELLAYFRNRAPLDDSGMPKDRFSAEMPDATLATLKIQPSEPRDSAVYFCASGLWGESQHFGDGTRLSIL.

This clone occurred a few times. The rearrangement joins TRBV11-2 to TRBJ2-5; D remains unclear. Trimming took off 2 bases at V and 5 bases at J, with 6 bases between the two ends. The CDR3 covers 12 residues. Germline V gene sequence: CDR1 SGHAT, CDR2 FQNNGV. CDR3 DNA sequence: TGTGCCAGCAGCTTATCTTTGGAGACCCAGTACTTC. Amino acids: CASSLSLETQYF.

The chain links TRBV11-2 to TRBJ1-5; no reliable D call. The V gene lost 0 bases and the J gene lost 7 bases, with 10 bases spanning the gap. This CDR3 has 14 amino acids. CDR1 SGHAT and CDR2 FQNNGV come from the germline V gene. The DNA for the CDR3 is TGTGCCAGCAGCTTAGATCCGGGTAACCAGCCCCAGCATTTT. The encoded protein is CASSLDPGNQPQHF.

The table lists this clone with a few counts. The chain carries TRBV29-1 and TRBJ1-4; 9 bases map to TRBD1. Unmatched junction bases numbered 3, after V lost 7 bases and J lost 6 bases. CDR3 length: 12 amino acids. Germline assignment: CDR1 SQVTM and CDR2 ANQGSEA. CDR3: CSADRGDEKLFF. In DNA, the CDR3 is TGCAGCGCTGACAGGGGGGATGAAAAACTGTTTTTT.

V and J are TRBV19 and TRBJ2-1; 8 bases match TRBD1. Trimming at V came to 6 bases and at J to 5 bases, leaving 6 bases not matched to a gene. The CDR3 sequence is 14 residues long. Germline V lookup: CDR1 LNHDA, CDR2 SQIVND (reference sequence). CDR3 sequence: CASRPGQEHNEQFF. In DNA, the CDR3 is TGTGCCAGTAGACCGGGACAGGAGCACAATGAGCAGTTCTTC.

This clone was counted a few times. The V gene is TRBV2, the J gene TRBJ1-2; maybe TRBD1 (5 bases). Germline loops: CDR1 SNHLY, CDR2 FYNNEI. V shed 0 bases and J shed 12 bases, with 11 bases lying between them. The CDR3 totals 12 residues. The CDR3 loop reads CASSEAQGRNTF. As DNA, the CDR3 is TGTGCCAGCAGTGAAGCTCAGGGAAGGAACACCTTC.

This clone showed up just a few times. The chain links TRBV9 to TRBJ2-3, with 7 bases aligning to TRBD2. This CDR3 has 15 amino acids. Germline V lookup: CDR1 SGDLS, CDR2 YYNGEE. The V gene end was trimmed by 6 bases and the J gene end by 1 base; junction bases not matched to a gene: 8. The CDR3, as DNA: TGTGCCAGCAATGGGCTAGCGGTTCGCACAGATACGCAGTATTTT. Translating it yields CASNGLAVRTDTQYF.

This clone was observed a few times. The J gene is TRBJ1-5, the V gene TRBV7-2, with 9 bases identical to TRBD1. The CDR3 loop spans 14 amino acids. Germline V gene lookup returns CDR1 SGHTA and CDR2 FQGNSA. After removal of 6 bases from V and 7 bases from J, the junction contained 7 bases not matched to a gene. As DNA, the CDR3 is TGTGCCAGCAGTTCCGGGACAGGGAAACAGCCCCAGCATTTT. It codes for CASSSGTGKQPQHF.

The CDR3 loop reads CAIRGTSGSYETQYF. CDR3 DNA sequence: TGTGCCATCAGAGGGACTAGCGGGAGTTACGAGACCCAGTACTTC. The rearrangement links TRBV10-3 to TRBJ2-5; 14 bases are a match to TRBD2. The V gene's germline CDR1 is ENHRY and CDR2 SYGVKD. The CDR3 spans 15 residues. V dropped 6 bases and J dropped 5; count of bases not matched to a gene: 5.

This chain joins TRBV5-4 and TRBJ1-1; D uncertain. Germline CDR1 reads SGHNT; CDR2 reads YYREEE (reference sequence). The CDR3 spans 14 residues. V lost 0 bases and J 1 base, leaving 7 bases between the germline ends. The CDR3 loop reads CASSLGHSNTEAFF. The CDR3 bases are TGTGCCAGCAGCTTGGGACATTCGAACACTGAAGCTTTCTTT.

The chain joins TRBV30 to TRBJ2-7; D gene ambiguous. Trimming removed 4 bases at V and 0 bases at J, with 7 bases between. Per germline, CDR1 GTSNPN and CDR2 SVGIG (reference sequence). There are 12 residues in the CDR3. In DNA form, the CDR3 reads TGTGCCTGGACCCCAGGCTCCTACGAGCAGTACTTC. This gives the protein CAWTPGSYEQYF. Full variable domain (rest looked up from reference TRBV30 and TRBJ2-7): SQTIHQWPATLVQPVGSPLSLECTVEGTSNPNLYWYRQAAGRGLQLLFYSVGIGQISSEVPQNLSASRPQDRQFILSSKKLLLSDSGFYLCAWTPGSYEQYFGPGTRLTVT.

This chain connects TRBV25-1 to TRBJ1-5; no clear D. This CDR3 comprises 15 residues. V was clipped by 3 bases and J by 5 bases, with 14 bases between them. Per the germline V gene, CDR1 is MGHDK and CDR2 is SYGVNS. The CDR3 DNA reads as TGTGCCAGCAGTGATTCCCGGGGTGGCGATCAGCCCCAGCATTTT. Residues: CASSDSRGGDQPQHF. The variable domain in full, completed from reference TRBV25-1 and TRBJ1-5, reads EADIYQTPRYLVIGTGKKITLECSQTMGHDKMYWYQQDPGMELHLIHYSYGVNSTEKGDLSSESTVSRIRTEHFPLTLESARPSHTSQYLCASSDSRGGDQPQHFGDGTRLSIL.

V gene TRBV19 combines with J gene TRBJ2-7; 7 bases match TRBD2. There are 18 residues in the CDR3. The germline V gene has CDR1 LNHDA and CDR2 SQIVND (reference sequence). The V and J ends lost 6 bases and 0 bases, in that order; junction bases with no gene match: 17. The CDR3 bases are TGTGCCAGTAGGTCACCCCTGGGGGGGACTTCGAGCTCCTACGAGCAGTACTTC. As protein: CASRSPLGGTSSSYEQYF.

This clone has more than one count but fewer than ten. The rearrangement joins TRBV18 to TRBJ2-5, with TRBD2 matching over 7 bases. CDR3 length: 14 residues. The V gene's germline CDR1 is KGHSH and CDR2 LQKENI. The J segment lost 4 bases and the V segment lost 4 bases, leaving 6 bases of the junction unmatched. The CDR3 here is CASSRDPGGETQYF. The CDR3, as DNA: TGTGCCAGCTCACGGGACCCGGGAGGAGAGACCCAGTACTTC. The full variable domain, in which reference TRBV18 and TRBJ2-5 provide the parts outside the CDR3, is NAGVMQNPRHLVRRRGQEARLRCSPMKGHSHVYWYRQLPEEGLKFMVYLQKENIIDESGMPKERFSAEFPKEGPSILRIQQVVRGDSAAYFCASSRDPGGETQYFGPGTRLLVL.

This clone was counted only a few times. The chain couples TRBV5-1 to TRBJ2-1; 8 bases agree with TRBD2. V lost 1 base, J lost 5 bases, and 8 bases stayed unmatched. The germline V gene has CDR1 SGHRS and CDR2 YFSETQ. The CDR3 has 16 amino acids. CDR3 sequence reads: CASSLHLAGINNEQFF. The CDR3 DNA is TGCGCCAGCAGCTTGCATCTAGCGGGCATTAACAATGAGCAGTTCTTC.